Below, 19 T cell receptor beta chains from the same sample are listed, as sequenced in a study of blood T cell repertoires in COVID-19. Assay used: immunoSEQ multiplex PCR; TCRdb lists only in-frame clones, some missing. Here the sample spans hundreds of thousands of clones, roughly 89% being singletons. Sequencing used peripheral blood. Receptor source: a woman aged 25 to 39 with active or convalescent COVID-19.

The rearrangement uses TRBV28 and TRBJ1-6; a possible D gene is TRBD1 (5 bases). This CDR3 contains 16 residues. Germline-derived CDR1 and CDR2 are MDHEN and SYDVKM. V was cut by 6 bases and J by 6 bases, with 18 bases left in between. This CDR3 is CASRTYGGSSNSPLHF. The CDR3 DNA is TGTGCCAGCAGAACCTACGGGGGGAGTTCTAATTCACCCCTCCACTTT. Full variable domain (remainder filled in from reference TRBV28 and TRBJ1-6): DVKVTQSSRYLVKRTGEKVFLECVQDMDHENMFWYRQDPGLGLRLIYFSYDVKMKEKGDIPEGYSVSREKKERFSLILESASTNQTSMYLCASRTYGGSSNSPLHFGNGTRLTVT.

V is TRBV4-1 and J is TRBJ2-7; weak D call: TRBD1 (6 bases). The germline V gene has CDR1 MGHRA and CDR2 YSYEKL. V was cut by 2 bases and J by 3 bases, with 14 bases left in between. This CDR3 region has 15 residues. CDR3 amino acids: CASSQQGRGDYEQYF. Written as DNA, the CDR3 is TGCGCCAGCAGCCAACAGGGGAGAGGGGACTACGAGCAGTACTTC.

The CDR3 spells CASSKAGGRQFF. The CDR3 DNA follows: TGTGCCAGCAGCAAAGCGGGGGGCCGCCAGTTCTTC. The chain couples TRBV6-4 to TRBJ2-1; TRBD2 matches at 9 bases. The germline V gene encodes CDR1 MRHNA and CDR2 SNTAGT. J gave up 13 bases and V 6 bases, and 7 bases lay outside the gene matches. The CDR3 contains 12 residues.

The CDR3 reads CASKTRDRGINQPQHF. CDR3 in DNA: TGTGCCAGCAAGACCCGCGACAGGGGCATTAATCAGCCCCAGCATTTT. The chain is built from TRBV27 and TRBJ1-5; TRBD1 aligns across 8 bases. The germline gives CDR1 MNHEY, CDR2 SMNVEV (reference sequence). J lost 4 bases, V lost 7 bases, and 12 bases had no gene match. The CDR3 consists of 16 residues.

The chain uses TRBV15 and TRBJ2-7; TRBD1 matches at 7 bases. Germline V gene sequence: CDR1 LNHNV, CDR2 YYDKDF (reference sequence). V lost 2 bases to trimming and J lost 3 bases; unmatched junction nucleotides: 10. The CDR3 is 16 residues long. For the CDR3, the DNA is TGTGCCACCAGCAGACAAACATTTCGGGACAGCTACGAGCAGTACTTC. It translates to CATSRQTFRDSYEQYF.

The chain has TRBV7-9 and TRBJ2-1, with a weak D call TRBD1 (6 bases). The ends were cut back, 3 bases at V and 4 bases at J, with 10 bases in the middle. The CDR3 sequence is 14 residues long. CDR1 and CDR2 (germline): SEHNR, FQNEAQ (reference sequence). DNA for the CDR3: TGTGCCAGCAGCTTGAGTCAGGGGTACAATGAGCAGTTCTTC. This encodes CASSLSQGYNEQFF.

This clone was detected once. The rearrangement joins TRBV25-1 to TRBJ1-1; perhaps TRBD1 as D (5 bases). CDR3 length: 14 amino acids. V was shortened by 2 bases and J by 4 bases, with 11 bases between the two germline ends. Germline CDR1 MGHDK, CDR2 SYGVNS. The CDR3 here is CASSEQGVGTEAFF. The CDR3, as DNA: TGTGCCAGCAGTGAACAAGGGGTAGGCACTGAAGCTTTCTTT. The complete variable domain, with remaining parts taken from reference TRBV25-1 and TRBJ1-1, reads EADIYQTPRYLVIGTGKKITLECSQTMGHDKMYWYQQDPGMELHLIHYSYGVNSTEKGDLSSESTVSRIRTEHFPLTLESARPSHTSQYLCASSEQGVGTEAFFGQGTRLTVV.

The sample holds one count of this clone. This CDR3 is CASSYSSRVSTEAFF. CDR3 nucleotide sequence: TGTGCCAGCAGTTACTCGAGCAGGGTGAGCACTGAAGCTTTCTTT. The chain combines TRBV6-5 with TRBJ1-1; TRBD1 is a possible D gene (5 bases). V dropped 0 bases and J dropped 4 bases, with 12 bases sitting between them. Germline CDR1 and CDR2: MNHEY and SVGAGI. The length of the CDR3 is 15 residues.

The chain is built from TRBV11-2 and TRBJ2-7; the D is unclear. The CDR3 contains 11 residues. Germline assignment: CDR1 SGHAT and CDR2 FQNNGV. Deletions cut 4 bases from V and 3 bases from J, with 4 bases between. The CDR3 spells CASSSIYEQYF. For the CDR3, the DNA is TGTGCCAGCAGCTCTATCTACGAGCAGTACTTC.

The chain employs TRBV5-1 and TRBJ1-2; D gene uncertain. Trimming shortened V by 0 bases and J by 5 bases, and 14 bases separated the two germline ends. Per germline, CDR1 SGHRS and CDR2 YFSETQ. The CDR3 is 15 residues long. The CDR3 bases are TGCGCCAGCAGCTTGGTACCGACCGAGGGATATGGCTACACCTTC. Translated, it gives CASSLVPTEGYGYTF.

V and J are TRBV18 and TRBJ2-3, with D maybe TRBD1 (6 bases). CDR1 and CDR2 (germline): KGHSH, LQKENI. Trimming stripped 4 bases from V and 7 bases from J, with 12 bases between. The CDR3 sequence is 13 residues long. CDR3 residues: CASSQQGSHTQYF. The CDR3 coding sequence is TGTGCCAGCTCACAACAGGGTTCTCATACGCAGTATTTT.

This chain uses TRBV13 with TRBJ2-5; weak D call: TRBD2 (6 bases). CDR1 and CDR2 (germline): PRHDT, FYEKMQ (reference sequence). Trimming took off 2 bases at V and 5 bases at J, with 12 bases between the two ends. The CDR3 sequence is 14 residues long. The CDR3 sequence: CASSLRVGGETQYF. The CDR3 region has the DNA TGTGCCAGCAGCTTAAGGGTCGGAGGGGAGACCCAGTACTTC.

The count of this clone is one. This rearrangement joins TRBV19 to TRBJ1-2; TRBD1 matches 10 bases. CDR1 and CDR2 (germline): LNHDA, SQIVND (reference sequence). CDR3 length equals 15 residues. V shed 6 bases, J shed 5 bases, and the junction held 9 bases outside the gene matches. The CDR3 DNA is TGTGCCAGTAGGATATATGGACAGGGGGTATATGGCTACACCTTC. It codes for CASRIYGQGVYGYTF.

This chain joins TRBV14 and TRBJ1-1; TRBD1 is a possible D gene (5 bases). CDR1 and CDR2 from the germline V gene are SGHDN and FVKESK. With 2 bases removed from V and 7 bases from J, the gap between germline ends came to 11 bases. The CDR3 has 13 residues. This CDR3 is CASSQFDRIEAFF. The DNA of the CDR3 is TGTGCCAGCAGCCAATTTGACAGAATTGAAGCTTTCTTT. Variable domain in full (rest from reference TRBV14 and TRBJ1-1): EAGVTQFPSHSVIEKGQTVTLRCDPISGHDNLYWYRRVMGKEIKFLLHFVKESKQDESGMPNNRFLAERTGGTYSTLKVQPAELEDSGVYFCASSQFDRIEAFFGQGTRLTVV.

A single count supports this clone. In nucleotides, the CDR3 is TGCGCCAGCAGTGAAACTACTAGCAATCAGCCCCAGCATTTT. This sequence encodes CASSETTSNQPQHF. The gene calls are TRBV10-2 and TRBJ1-5; no clear D. This CDR3 is built from 14 residues. V was shortened by 3 bases and J by 0 bases, with 6 bases between the two germline ends. The germline V gene encodes CDR1 WSHSY and CDR2 SAAADI.

The chain is built from TRBV2 and TRBJ2-3, with a weak D call TRBD1 (6 bases). Germline V gene sequence: CDR1 SNHLY, CDR2 FYNNEI. Trimming left V 7 bases short and J 4 bases short, with 15 bases between. The CDR3 is made up of 14 amino acids. The CDR3 coding sequence is TGTGCCAGCATCTACAGGGATCATCCAGATACGCAGTATTTT. It specifies CASIYRDHPDTQYF.

The CDR3, as DNA: TGTGCCAGCAGCCAGATACAGGGTCTACGGACTGAAGCTTTCTTT. As protein: CASSQIQGLRTEAFF. The V and J genes are TRBV7-9 and TRBJ1-1, with a possible D match to TRBD1 (6 bases). From germline, CDR1 is SEHNR and CDR2 FQNEAQ (reference sequence). This CDR3 is built from 15 residues. Trimming stripped 5 bases from V and 5 bases from J, with 18 bases between. The complete variable domain, with remaining parts taken from reference TRBV7-9 and TRBJ1-1, reads DTGVSQNPRHKITKRGQNVTFRCDPISEHNRLYWYRQTLGQGPEFLTYFQNEAQLEKSRLLSDRFSAERPKGSFSTLEIQRTEQGDSAMYLCASSQIQGLRTEAFFGQGTRLTVV.

The chain combines TRBV15 with TRBJ2-1, with 8 bases matching TRBD1. In germline, CDR1 is LNHNV, CDR2 YYDKDF (reference sequence). Germline trimming cut 5 bases from V and 4 bases from J; bases unmatched to any gene: 7. The CDR3 totals 15 residues. As DNA, the CDR3 is TGTGCCACCAGCCGAGGACAGGGCCGGTACAATGAGCAGTTCTTC. This gives the protein CATSRGQGRYNEQFF.

This clone was counted at least ten times. The chain combines TRBV7-9 with TRBJ2-5, with D possibly being TRBD2 (5 bases). Germline lookup yields CDR1 SEHNR and CDR2 FQNEAQ (reference sequence). The germline V and J ends were trimmed by 5 bases and 2 bases, with 12 bases remaining between them. The CDR3 is made up of 14 amino acids. CDR3: CASSRTRDQETQYF. The CDR3, as DNA: TGTGCCAGCAGCCGAACTAGGGATCAAGAGACCCAGTACTTC.